This entry describes one T cell receptor (beta chain). What it recognizes is unknown. This entry is derived from a study of blood T cells in healthy people across ages. Study-level points and caveats: It was the long-lived donors that had more naive CD4+ cells and higher diversity than aged donors. CMV infection status of these donors was not known. Across samples, TCR beta diversity tracked strongly with naive T cell percentage.

The V gene's germline CDR1 is SGHRS and CDR2 YFSETQ. The ends lost 1 base at V and 7 bases at J; junction bases unmatched: 5. This CDR3 is built from 15 residues. A J-beta primer mix and a sample-barcoded 5' primer were used in a second PCR of roughly 7 to 12 cycles. A template-switch adaptor with 12 random nucleotides tagged each cDNA molecule. TCRdb fed the 5' RACE reads into MiXCR, producing one record per CDR3 protein. The sample consists of roughly 680,000 distinct CDR3 sequences, around 52% of them appearing once. The chain is built from TRBV5-1 and TRBJ2-1; 10 nucleotides align to TRBD2. Sequencing used blood. The TCR originated in a woman at least 80 years old in good health. This CDR3 reads CASSLSSGSGNEQFF. The CDR3 region has the DNA TGCGCCAGCAGCTTGTCTAGCGGGAGCGGAAATGAGCAGTTCTTC.